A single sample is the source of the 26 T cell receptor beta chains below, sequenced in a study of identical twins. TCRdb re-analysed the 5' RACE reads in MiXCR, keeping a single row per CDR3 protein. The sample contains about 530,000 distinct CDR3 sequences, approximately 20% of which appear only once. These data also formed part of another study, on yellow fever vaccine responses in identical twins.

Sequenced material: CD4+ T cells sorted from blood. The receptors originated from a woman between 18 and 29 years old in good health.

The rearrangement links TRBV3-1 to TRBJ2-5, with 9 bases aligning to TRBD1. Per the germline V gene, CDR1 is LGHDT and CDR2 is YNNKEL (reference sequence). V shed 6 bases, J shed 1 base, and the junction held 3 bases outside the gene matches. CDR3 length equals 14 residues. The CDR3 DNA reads TGTGCCAGCAGGGGACAGGGAATCCAAGAGACCCAGTACTTC. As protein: CASRGQGIQETQYF.

The CDR3 nucleotides are TGCGCCAGCAGCTTGACGGGGTACCAAGAGACCCAGTACTTC. The encoded protein is CASSLTGYQETQYF. This chain joins TRBV5-1 and TRBJ2-5, with a possible D match to TRBD2 (5 bases). CDR3 length: 14 amino acids. Germline V gene lookup returns CDR1 SGHRS and CDR2 YFSETQ. V lost 1 base, J lost 0 bases, and 7 bases lay in between.

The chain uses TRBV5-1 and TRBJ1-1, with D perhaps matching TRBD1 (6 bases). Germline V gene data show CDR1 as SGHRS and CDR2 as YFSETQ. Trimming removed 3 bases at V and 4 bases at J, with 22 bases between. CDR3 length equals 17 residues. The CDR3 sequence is CASSSGRGRGYGTEAFF. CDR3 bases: TGCGCCAGCAGCTCCGGCAGGGGAAGGGGTTATGGCACTGAAGCTTTCTTT.

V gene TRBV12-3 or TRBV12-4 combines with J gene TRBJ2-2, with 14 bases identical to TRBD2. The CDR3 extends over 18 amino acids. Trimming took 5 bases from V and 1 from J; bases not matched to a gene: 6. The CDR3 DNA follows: TGTGCCAGCAGTCCAGGGACTAGCGGGAGCCTGAACACCGGGGAGCTGTTTTTT. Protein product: CASSPGTSGSLNTGELFF.

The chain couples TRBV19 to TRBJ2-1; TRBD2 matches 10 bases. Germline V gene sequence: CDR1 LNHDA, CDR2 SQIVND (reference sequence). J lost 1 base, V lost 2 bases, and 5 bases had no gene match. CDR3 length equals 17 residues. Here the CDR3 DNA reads TGTGCCAGTAGTATAATGCTAGCGGGAGCGTCCTACAATGAGCAGTTCTTC. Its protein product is CASSIMLAGASYNEQFF.

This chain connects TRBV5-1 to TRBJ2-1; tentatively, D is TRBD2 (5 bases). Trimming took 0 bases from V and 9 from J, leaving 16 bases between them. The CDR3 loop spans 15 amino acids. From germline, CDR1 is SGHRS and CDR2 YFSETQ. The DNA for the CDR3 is TGCGCCAGCAGCTTGGCCGTGGGATCTGCGGGTGAGCAGTTCTTC. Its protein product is CASSLAVGSAGEQFF.

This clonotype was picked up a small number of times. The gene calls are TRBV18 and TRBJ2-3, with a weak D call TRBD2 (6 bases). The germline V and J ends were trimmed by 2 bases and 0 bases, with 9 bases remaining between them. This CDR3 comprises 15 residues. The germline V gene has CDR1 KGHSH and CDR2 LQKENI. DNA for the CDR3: TGTGCCAGCTCACCATCACGGGAGAGCACAGATACGCAGTATTTT. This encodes CASSPSRESTDTQYF.

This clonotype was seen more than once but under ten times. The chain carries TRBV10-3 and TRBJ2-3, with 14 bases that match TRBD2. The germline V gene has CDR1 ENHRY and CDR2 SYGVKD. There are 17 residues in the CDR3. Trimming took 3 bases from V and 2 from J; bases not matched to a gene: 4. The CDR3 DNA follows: TGTGCCATCAGTGACGCGGGACTAGCGGGGGACACAGATACGCAGTATTTT. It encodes CAISDAGLAGDTDTQYF.

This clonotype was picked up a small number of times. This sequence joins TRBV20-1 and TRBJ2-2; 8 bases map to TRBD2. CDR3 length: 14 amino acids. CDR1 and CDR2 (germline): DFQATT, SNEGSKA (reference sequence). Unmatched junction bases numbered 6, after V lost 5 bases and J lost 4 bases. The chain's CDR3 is CSARSGTSTGELFF. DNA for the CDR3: TGCAGTGCTCGTAGCGGGACTAGCACCGGGGAGCTGTTTTTT.

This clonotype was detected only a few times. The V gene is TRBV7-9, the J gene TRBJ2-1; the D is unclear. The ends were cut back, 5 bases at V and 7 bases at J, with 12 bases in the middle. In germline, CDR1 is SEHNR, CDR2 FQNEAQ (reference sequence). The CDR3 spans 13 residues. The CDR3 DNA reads TGTGCCAGCAGCGACCCCGGTAGGAATGAGCAGTTCTTC. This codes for CASSDPGRNEQFF.

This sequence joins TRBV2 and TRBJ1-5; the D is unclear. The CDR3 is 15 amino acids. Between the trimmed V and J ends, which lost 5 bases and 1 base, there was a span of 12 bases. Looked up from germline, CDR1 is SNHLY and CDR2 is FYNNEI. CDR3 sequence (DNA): TGTGCCAGCAGTTGGGCCCCTGGGAGCAATCAGCCCCAGCATTTT. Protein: CASSWAPGSNQPQHF. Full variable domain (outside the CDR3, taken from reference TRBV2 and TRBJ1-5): EPEVTQTPSHQVTQMGQEVILRCVPISNHLYFYWYRQILGQKVEFLVSFYNNEISEKSEIFDDQFSVERPDGSNFTLKIRSTKLEDSAMYFCASSWAPGSNQPQHFGDGTRLSIL.

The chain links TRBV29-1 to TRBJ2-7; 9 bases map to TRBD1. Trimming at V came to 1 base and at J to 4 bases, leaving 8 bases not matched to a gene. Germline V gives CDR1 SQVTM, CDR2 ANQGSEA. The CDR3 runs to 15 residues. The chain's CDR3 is CSVEASGTGRYEQYF. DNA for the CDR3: TGCAGCGTTGAAGCGTCCGGGACAGGGAGATACGAGCAGTACTTC.

The chain's CDR3 is CASSLRVTSGHNEQFF. The CDR3 DNA is TGTGCCAGCAGCTTACGTGTGACTAGCGGGCACAATGAGCAGTTCTTC. The V and J genes are TRBV7-9 and TRBJ2-1; 10 bases map to TRBD2. Per the germline V gene, CDR1 is SEHNR and CDR2 is FQNEAQ (reference sequence). The CDR3 sequence is 16 residues long. J lost 5 bases, V lost 2 bases, and 6 bases had no gene match.

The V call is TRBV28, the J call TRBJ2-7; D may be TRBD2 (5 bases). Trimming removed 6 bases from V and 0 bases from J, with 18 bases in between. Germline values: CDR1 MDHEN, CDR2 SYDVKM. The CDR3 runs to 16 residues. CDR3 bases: TGTGCCAGCAGGCCTCGGAGCAGGACTGTCTCCTACGAGCAGTACGTC. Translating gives CASRPRSRTVSYEQYV.

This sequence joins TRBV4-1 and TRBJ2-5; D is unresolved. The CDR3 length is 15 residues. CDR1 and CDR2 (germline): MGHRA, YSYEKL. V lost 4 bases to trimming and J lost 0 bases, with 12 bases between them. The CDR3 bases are TGCGCCAGCAGCCGGGCGGAAATTTACCAAGAGACCCAGTACTTC. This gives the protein CASSRAEIYQETQYF.

The CDR3 bases are TGCAGTGCTAAGTTTCGAGATCCAGCGGATGAGCAGTTCTTC. Translating gives CSAKFRDPADEQFF. The chain uses TRBV20-1 and TRBJ2-1; D is possibly TRBD2 (5 bases). CDR3 length equals 14 residues. Trimming removed 4 bases at V and 8 bases at J, with 18 bases between. The germline V gene has CDR1 DFQATT and CDR2 SNEGSKA (reference sequence).

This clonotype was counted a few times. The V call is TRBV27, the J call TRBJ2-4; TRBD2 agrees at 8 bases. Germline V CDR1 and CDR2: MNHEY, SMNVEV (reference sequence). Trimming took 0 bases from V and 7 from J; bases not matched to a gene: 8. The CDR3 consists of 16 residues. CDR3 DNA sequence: TGTGCCAGCAGTTTATCTCGGGGGGGGCGCAACAACATTCAGTACTTC. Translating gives CASSLSRGGRNNIQYF.

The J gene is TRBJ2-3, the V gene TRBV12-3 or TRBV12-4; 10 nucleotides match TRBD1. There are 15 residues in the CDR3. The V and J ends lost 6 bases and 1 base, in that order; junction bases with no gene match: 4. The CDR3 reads CASSWTGGGTDTQYF. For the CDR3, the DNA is TGTGCCAGCAGCTGGACAGGGGGTGGCACAGATACGCAGTATTTT.

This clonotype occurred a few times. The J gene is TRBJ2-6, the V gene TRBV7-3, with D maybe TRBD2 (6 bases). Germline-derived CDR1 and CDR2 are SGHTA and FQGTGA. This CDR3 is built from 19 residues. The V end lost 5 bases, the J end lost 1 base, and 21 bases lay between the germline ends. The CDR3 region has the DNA TGTGCCAGCAGCCGTTATCAGACGGGACTCCAATCTGGGGCCAACGTCCTGACTTTC. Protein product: CASSRYQTGLQSGANVLTF.

Written as DNA, the CDR3 is TGTGCCAGCAGCGTCACAGGGGGCGAAGCCTACGAGCAGTACTTC. It translates to CASSVTGGEAYEQYF. This rearrangement joins TRBV7-9 to TRBJ2-7; 9 nucleotides align to TRBD1. Germline V gives CDR1 SEHNR, CDR2 FQNEAQ (reference sequence). With V trimmed by 5 bases and J by 2 bases, 7 bases remained unmatched. The CDR3 extends over 15 amino acids.

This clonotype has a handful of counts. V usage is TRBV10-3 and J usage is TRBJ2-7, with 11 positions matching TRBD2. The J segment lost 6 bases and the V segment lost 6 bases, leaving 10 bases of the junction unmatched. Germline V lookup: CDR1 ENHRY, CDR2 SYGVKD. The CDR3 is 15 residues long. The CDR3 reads CAISVGTSGMGEQYF. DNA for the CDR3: TGTGCCATCAGCGTAGGGACTAGCGGAATGGGCGAGCAGTACTTC.

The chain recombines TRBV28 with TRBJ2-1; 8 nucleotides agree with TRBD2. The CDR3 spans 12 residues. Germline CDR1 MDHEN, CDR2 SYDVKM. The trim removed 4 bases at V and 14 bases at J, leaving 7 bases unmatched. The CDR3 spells CASSSYSGSEFF. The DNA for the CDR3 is TGTGCCAGCAGTTCCTACAGCGGGAGTGAGTTCTTC.

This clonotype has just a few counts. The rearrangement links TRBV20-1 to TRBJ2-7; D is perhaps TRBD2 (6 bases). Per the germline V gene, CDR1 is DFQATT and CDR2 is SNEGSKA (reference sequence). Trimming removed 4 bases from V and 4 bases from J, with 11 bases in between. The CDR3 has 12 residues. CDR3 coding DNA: TGCAGTGCTAAGGGACTCTCATACGAGCAGTACTTC. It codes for CSAKGLSYEQYF.

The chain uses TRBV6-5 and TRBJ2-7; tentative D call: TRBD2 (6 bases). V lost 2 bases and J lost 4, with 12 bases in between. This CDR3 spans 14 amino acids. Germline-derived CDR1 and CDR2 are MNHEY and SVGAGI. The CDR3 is CASSYTRGLYEQYF. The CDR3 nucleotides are TGTGCCAGCAGTTACACGCGGGGCCTTTACGAGCAGTACTTC.

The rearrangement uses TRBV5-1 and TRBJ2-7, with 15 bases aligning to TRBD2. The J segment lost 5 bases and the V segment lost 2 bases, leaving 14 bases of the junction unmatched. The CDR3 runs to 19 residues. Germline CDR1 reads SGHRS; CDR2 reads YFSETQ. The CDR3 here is CASSFLGLAGGQSRDEQYF. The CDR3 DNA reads TGCGCCAGCAGCTTTTTAGGACTAGCGGGAGGGCAGAGTCGCGACGAGCAGTACTTC.

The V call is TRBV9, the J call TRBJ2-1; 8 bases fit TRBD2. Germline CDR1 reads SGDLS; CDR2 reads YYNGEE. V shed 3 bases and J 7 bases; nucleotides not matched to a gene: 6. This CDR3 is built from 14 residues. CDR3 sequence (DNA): TGTGCCAGCAGCGGCCGGACTAGCACGAATGAGCAGTTCTTC. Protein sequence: CASSGRTSTNEQFF.